In its sample, the clone carrying this T cell receptor beta chain was seen a few times. The sample belongs to a study of blood T cells in healthy people across ages. Sample-barcoded 5' priming and a J-beta primer mix drove a second PCR of roughly 7 to 11 cycles. TCRdb used MiXCR to reprocess the 5' RACE reads, holding one entry per CDR3 protein. The table shows 1,500,000 or so distinct CDR3 sequences, with roughly two fifths occurring only once. Isolating PBMCs gave at least 6 million of these cells per sample. The length of the CDR3 is 16 residues. Germline V gene data show CDR1 as SNHLY and CDR2 as FYNNEI. The V end lost 1 base, the J end lost 2 bases, and 13 bases lay between the germline ends.

Sequencing was performed on blood. The chain couples TRBV2 to TRBJ2-3, with a tentative D call TRBD1 (5 bases). The TCR sequence derives from a young woman in good health. In nucleotides, the CDR3 is TGTGCCAGCAGTGAAGGGGGCCGACCCTACACAGATACGCAGTATTTT. Protein sequence: CASSEGGRPYTDTQYF.